The 15 T cell receptor beta chains listed next were all sequenced from one sample in a study of shared clonotypes between healthy human individuals (dated by TCRdb to between 2020 and 2021). To prepare the library, the immunoSEQ multiplex PCR assay was applied. In its TCRdb copy, this immuneACCESS table keeps in-frame sequences only and misses some clones. Where compared with another copy, unresolved V genes explain less than half of these, and the others have no known cause. Present in this sample are about 2 million clones, about 95% of which were seen just once. Approximately 1% of the sample goes to the ten largest clones. CD8 naive samples consisted of CD45RO-negative cells that were positively selected for CCR7, yielding a CD45RA+CCR7+ population without TemRA cells. Material: naive CD8+ T cells sorted from blood. The sample's cell subset or site label, decoded: CD45RA+CCR7+. The receptors were sampled from a man in his late teens or twenties in good health.

This rearrangement joins TRBV13 to TRBJ1-2; no clear D gene. Per germline, CDR1 PRHDT and CDR2 FYEKMQ (reference sequence). This CDR3 comprises 13 residues. Between the trimmed V and J ends, which lost 8 bases and 3 bases, there was a span of 13 bases. CDR3 sequence reads: CASGYEAHYGYTF. DNA for the CDR3: TGTGCCAGCGGGTATGAGGCCCACTATGGCTACACCTTC.

The chain couples TRBV5-3 to TRBJ1-5; weak D call: TRBD1 (5 bases). TRBV5-3 is given ORF status, its function remaining uncertain. The CDR3 length is 17 residues. V lost 4 bases to trimming and J lost 7 bases, with 24 bases between them. CDR3 sequence (DNA): TGTGCCAGAAGCCTTGGGGGACCACCGGCACCGGGGCAGCCCCAGCATTTT. It codes for CARSLGGPPAPGQPQHF.

The V and J genes are TRBV7-2 and TRBJ2-3; TRBD2 agrees at 12 bases. CDR1 SGHTA and CDR2 FQGNSA come from the germline V gene. V shed 5 bases, J shed 4 bases, and the junction held 7 bases outside the gene matches. CDR3 length: 16 amino acids. CDR3 sequence: CASSVTSGSVADTQYF. The CDR3 nucleotides read TGTGCCAGCAGCGTGACTAGCGGGAGCGTCGCAGATACGCAGTATTTT.

V gene TRBV2 combines with J gene TRBJ2-3; possible D gene TRBD2, 6 bases. V lost 2 bases, J lost 0 bases, and 9 bases lay in between. Germline CDR1 SNHLY, CDR2 FYNNEI. This CDR3 spans 15 amino acids. CDR3 loop: CASSEWAGSTDTQYF. CDR3 nucleotide sequence: TGTGCCAGCAGTGAATGGGCGGGGAGCACAGATACGCAGTATTTT.

Comments on this clone: The junction and the germline gene differ at one end; a read error may be behind it. The J gene is TRBJ2-1, the V gene TRBV25-1, with D perhaps TRBD2 (5 bases). Per the germline V gene, CDR1 is MGHDK and CDR2 is SYGVNS. This CDR3 contains 11 residues. The chain's CDR3 is CASADGSEQFF. The CDR3 region has the DNA TGCGCCAGCGCGGATGGGAGTGAGCAGTTCTTC.

This chain joins TRBV6-1 and TRBJ1-2; TRBD1 agrees at 11 bases. Germline V gene data show CDR1 as MNHNS and CDR2 as SASEGT. Trimming removed 3 bases from V and 6 bases from J; junction bases left unmatched: 3. The CDR3 is made up of 14 amino acids. The DNA of the CDR3 is TGTGCCAGCAGTGATGGACAGGGGGCTGATGGCTACACCTTC. The encoded protein is CASSDGQGADGYTF.

This rearrangement joins TRBV5-5 to TRBJ2-7; D is possibly TRBD1 or TRBD2 (6 bases each). The germline V and J ends were trimmed by 4 bases and 0 bases, with 17 bases remaining between them. The CDR3 consists of 16 residues. Germline CDR1 is SGHKS and CDR2 is YYEKEE (reference sequence). The CDR3 spells CASSPGAREFSYEQYF. The CDR3 DNA sequence: TGTGCCAGCAGCCCGGGGGCCAGGGAATTCTCCTACGAGCAGTACTTC.

This clone appeared once. V and J are TRBV6-1 and TRBJ2-2; no firm D call. The CDR3 consists of 11 residues. Germline assignment: CDR1 MNHNS and CDR2 SASEGT. Trimming shortened V by 8 bases and J by 5 bases, and 6 bases separated the two germline ends. This CDR3 is CASRVTGELFF. The CDR3 DNA sequence: TGTGCCAGCCGAGTTACCGGGGAGCTGTTTTTT.

This clone has a handful of counts. This sequence joins TRBV5-1 and TRBJ2-5; 11 bases fit TRBD2. The CDR3 extends over 17 amino acids. CDR1 is SGHRS and CDR2 is YFSETQ in the germline V gene. The V gene end was trimmed by 3 bases and the J gene end by 0 bases; junction bases not matched to a gene: 7. CDR3 bases: TGCGCCAGCAGCTCTAGACTAGCGGGAATGTACCAAGAGACCCAGTACTTC. Its translation is CASSSRLAGMYQETQYF.

The rearrangement joins TRBV7-2 to TRBJ1-2; 7 bases align to TRBD1. CDR1 SGHTA and CDR2 FQGNSA come from the germline V gene. J lost 10 bases, V lost 5 bases, and 7 bases had no gene match. The CDR3 has 12 residues. The CDR3 region is CASSAWTGDYTF. The CDR3, as DNA: TGTGCCAGCAGCGCGTGGACAGGAGACTACACCTTC.

The chain combines TRBV4-1 with TRBJ2-3; D uncertain. The CDR3 runs to 14 residues. Germline V lookup: CDR1 MGHRA, CDR2 YSYEKL. Trimming removed 3 bases at V and 3 bases at J, with 10 bases between. CDR3 in amino acids: CASSQPGATDTQYF. The CDR3 bases are TGCGCCAGCAGCCAGCCAGGAGCTACAGATACGCAGTATTTT.

The V and J genes are TRBV27 and TRBJ2-1; 10 bases agree with TRBD2. CDR1 is MNHEY, CDR2 SMNVEV, per germline (reference sequence). The CDR3 is 15 amino acids. J gave up 8 bases and V 5 bases, and 9 bases lay outside the gene matches. The DNA for the CDR3 is TGTGCCAGCAGTCCTCCCACTAGCGGGGCCTATGAGCAGTTCTTC. This codes for CASSPPTSGAYEQFF.

The chain carries TRBV5-1 and TRBJ2-6; D tentatively reads TRBD1 or TRBD2 (6 bases each). Trimming shortened V by 1 base and J by 1 base, and 12 bases separated the two germline ends. There are 17 residues in the CDR3. Looked up from germline, CDR1 is SGHRS and CDR2 is YFSETQ. The CDR3 nucleotides are TGCGCCAGCAGCTTGTCCCAGGGGACTTCTGGGGCCAACGTCCTGACTTTC. This translates into CASSLSQGTSGANVLTF.

The rearrangement uses TRBV9 and TRBJ2-2; tentatively, D is TRBD1 (7 bases). CDR3 length: 19 residues. Trimming took 0 bases from V and 3 from J, leaving 21 bases between them. Germline CDR1 SGDLS, CDR2 YYNGEE. In nucleotides, the CDR3 is TGTGCCAGCAGCGTAGAAGGAGGGACAGCGTTGGTTGACACCGGGGAGCTGTTTTTT. Protein sequence: CASSVEGGTALVDTGELFF.

The chain couples TRBV7-6 to TRBJ2-2, with 7 bases lining up with TRBD1. The CDR3 totals 13 residues. After removal of 5 bases from V and 6 bases from J, the junction contained 3 bases not matched to a gene. CDR1 is SGHVS and CDR2 is FNYEAQ in the germline V gene. Here the CDR3 reads CASSVQGAGELFF. The CDR3 nucleotides read TGTGCCAGCAGCGTTCAGGGGGCCGGGGAGCTGTTTTTT.